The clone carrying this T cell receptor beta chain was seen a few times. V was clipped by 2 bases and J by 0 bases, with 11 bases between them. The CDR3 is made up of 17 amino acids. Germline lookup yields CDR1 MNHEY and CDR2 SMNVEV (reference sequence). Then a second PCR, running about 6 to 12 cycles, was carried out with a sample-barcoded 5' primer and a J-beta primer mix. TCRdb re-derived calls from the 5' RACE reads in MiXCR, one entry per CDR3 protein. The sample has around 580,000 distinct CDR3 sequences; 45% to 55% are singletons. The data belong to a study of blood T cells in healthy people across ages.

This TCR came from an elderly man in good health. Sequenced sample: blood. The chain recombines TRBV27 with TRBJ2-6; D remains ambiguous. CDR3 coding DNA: TGTGCCAGCAGTTTAAGAAGCGCCAGCTCTGGGGCCAACGTCCTGACTTTC. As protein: CASSLRSASSGANVLTF. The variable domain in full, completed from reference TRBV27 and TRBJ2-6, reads EAQVTQNPRYLITVTGKKLTVTCSQNMNHEYMSWYRQDPGLGLRQIYYSMNVEVTDKGDVPEGYKVSRKEKRNFPLILESPSPNQTSLYFCASSLRSASSGANVLTFGAGSRLTVL.